This is a list of T cell receptor beta chains from one sample in a study of shared T cell receptors in the human thymus. Sequencing used immunoSEQ multiplex PCR; TCRdb keeps in-frame clones, though not all of them. This table holds some 700,000 clones, approximately 85% found once. The data were also submitted as part of a second study, on human thymus T cells.

Material: thymocytes. The origin of the receptors is a girl under three years old with a congenital heart defect. Each CDR3 is given with its conserved first and last residue.

>TRBJ1-1|TRBV13
CASSLGDRGPWDTEAFF
>TRBJ2-5|TRBV23-1
CASSRHGETQYF
>TRBJ1-3|TRBV7-2
CASSLRTFSGNTIYF
>TRBJ2-1|TRBV11-3
CASSRTGASYNEQFF
>TRBJ1-5|TRBV7-2
CASSPRDPTGRNQPQHF
>TRBJ2-7|TRBV6-1
CASSHLAGGPHEQYF
>TRBJ1-1|TRBV19
CASSTAQGYTEAFF
>TRBJ2-5|TRBV15
CATSRVTQETQYF
>TRBJ1-1|TRBV7-2
CASSFGWQGLAEAFF
>TRBJ1-2|TRBV6-5
CASSRPGQGNYGYTF
>TRBJ2-1|TRBV7-2
CASSRERGTYNEQFF
>TRBJ2-3|TRBV19
CASSRDDPQGDTQYF
>TRBJ1-2|TRBV5-1
CASSPRDRGNDYGYTF
>TRBJ1-1|TRBV20-1
CRPGRKTEAFF
>TRBJ1-1|TRBV25-1
CASSALGQTNTEAFF
>TRBJ1-2|TRBV6-4
CASSDSGASYTF
>TRBJ1-2|TRBV5-4
CASSSDRGPGYTF
>TRBJ2-5|TRBV6-6
CASSYERLYQETQYF
>TRBJ2-3|TRBV5-1
CASSLGLAGPTDTQYF
>TRBJ1-5|TRBV6-1
CASSGSRGYSNQPQHF
>TRBJ2-2|TRBV27
CASSHASGGAGELFF
>TRBJ1-2|TRBV7-8
CASSLDPGGYGYTF
>TRBJ1-2|TRBV28
CASSFGSAPDGGYTF
>TRBJ1-5|TRBV6-6
CASSYSQENQPQHF
>TRBJ2-1|TRBV4-1
CASSQERMWYDRGYEQFF
>TRBJ2-1|TRBV7-9
CASSPIRDPEFF
>TRBJ2-4|TRBV5-6
CASSPQGTRDKNIQYF
>TRBJ1-2|TRBV6-4
CARQGGAGYTF
>TRBJ2-7|TRBV27
CASRTSGGSSYEQYF
>TRBJ1-3|TRBV7-9
CASSFDSRAISRGNTIYF
>TRBJ2-7|TRBV7-2
CASSPRTLNLDFYEQYF
>TRBJ1-2|TRBV6-6
CASSYWAGINYGYTF
>TRBJ2-1|TRBV9
CASSIRTSGGHSYNEQFF